The T cell receptor beta chain described here comes from a study of blood T cell repertoires in COVID-19. Study context: Material from acute and convalescent COVID-19 was sourced from the United States, Italy and Spain. PBMCs, B-cell-depleted T cells, or T cells provided the cDNA or gDNA that made up the material.

In the source study's methods: Reference gene primer amplification gave nucleated cell count estimates. Produced via immunoSEQ multiplex PCR; TCRdb's table is partial and in-frame only. V and J calls and clone size are those listed in that table; D and trimming were worked out from the DNA. The sample shows tens of thousands of clones, approximately 79% of them seen only once. The germline gives CDR1 GTSNPN, CDR2 SVGIG (reference sequence). The germline V and J ends were trimmed by 3 bases and 1 base, with 6 bases remaining between them. The CDR3 is made up of 12 amino acids. The origin of this receptor is a woman of 80 years or more with active or convalescent COVID-19. The V call is TRBV30, the J call TRBJ2-5, with D hard to call. The sequenced sample was peripheral blood. The CDR3 nucleotides read TGTGCCTGGAGCAACACCCAAGAGACCCAGTACTTC. Translating it yields CAWSNTQETQYF.